This TCR beta chain was sequenced for a study of T cells in Graves' hyperthyroidism and ophthalmopathy. This clonotype was detected many times. Per germline, CDR1 SNHLY and CDR2 FYNNEI. There are 14 residues in the CDR3. V was trimmed by 5 bases and J by 6 bases, leaving 17 bases between them. RNA transcripts gave rise to amplified TCR beta CDR3 regions. Researchers ran a first-round RT-PCR on the TCR CDR3 using the HTBI primer set. TCRdb itself ran the multiplex PCR reads through MiXCR, one entry per CDR3 protein. Altogether 89,000 or so distinct CDR3 sequences are present, roughly 40% being singletons, with the ten largest covering roughly 10%.

This chain links TRBV2 with TRBJ2-7; D could derive from TRBD1 or TRBD2 (5 bases each). Sequenced sample: peripheral blood or thyroid tissue (not recorded which). The sequence was collected from a woman aged 25 to 39 with Graves' hyperthyroidism. The CDR3 region has the DNA TGTGCCAGCAGTTGGGACCCCTGGGCGGGCGAGCAGTACTTC. It translates to CASSWDPWAGEQYF.